Below, one TCR beta chain is given with its context. Its antigen target is currently unknown. Base quality data are lacking; no much larger clone is found one base away. This record comes from a study of T cell responses to AZD1222 COVID-19 vaccine (dated by TCRdb to about 2021). Describing the broader study: TCR sequencing covered more than 230 trial participants: nearly 210 given two doses of AZD1222 and 26 given two doses of MenACWY control vaccine. Trial participants were enrolled into age subgroups of 18-55, 56-69 and 70-plus years, which contained 148, 28 and 57 TCR-sequenced participants, respectively.

The label giving this sample's time point can be read as: about 28 days (+/-7) after the second vaccine dose. AZD1222 recipients with second doses at about 4 weeks or about 12 weeks were pooled, because spike-specific TCR depth and breadth did not differ between schedules. The vaccinee samples were drawn from two UK trials, COV001 and COV002, one of which was a single-blind randomized controlled phase 2/3 trial testing AZD1222 (ChAdOx1 nCoV-19) in healthy adults. For TCRbeta chain sequencing, PBMC samples were collected from trial participants at day 0 and at day 28 after the second dose. Sequences LGHNA (CDR1) and YSLEER (CDR2) are obtained from the germline V gene. From its cysteine to its phenylalanine, the CDR3 spans 14 amino acids. Only the CDR3 DNA is retained, 42 bases long and in frame from the first base. Germline trimming amounts to 0 bases on V and 5 bases on J, with 3 as the count of junction bases outside the gene matches.

General conclusions and limits of the study: Nearly half of unique spike-specific TCRs reportedly recognized epitopes outside regions mutated in the B.1.351 and B.1.1.7 variants. Because no day 14 peak-response samples were available, repertoires were characterized only after the peak T cell response. Participants were mostly white British, with more females than males. The authors suggested clonal diversity may have been underestimated. The 56-69-year group was small, and its depth increase did not reach significance, likely because of low power. The whole spike protein was spanned by vaccine-associated CD4 TCRs, and dominant responses were seen in regions 160-218 and 743-854. Spike-specific TCR breadth and depth rose significantly after two AZD1222 doses compared with day 0 and with MenACWY recipients. Conclusions about previously exposed vaccinees were limited because only six AZD1222 recipients were SARS-CoV-2 seropositive at baseline.

The CDR3 regions of human TCRbeta chains were analyzed by immunosequencing. Under the source paper's analysis protocol: Repertoire TCRs were matched against a reference library of SARS-CoV-2-specific TCRs generated with the MIRA antigen-specificity platform. Breadth meant the fraction of unique TCRs that were SARS-CoV-2-associated, whereas depth meant the fraction of total T cells that were SARS-CoV-2-associated. Using the MIRA data, each spike-specific TCR was assigned both to the spike region to which the TCR was reactive and to a CD4 or CD8 class. Log10-transformed breadth and depth values were compared by one-way ANOVA with Sidak's multiple comparisons tests. The source is immuneACCESS, and TCRdb retained only in-frame sequences with V and J called. Part of the clones is not carried over; for the studies checked, unresolved V genes explain less than half of this, and the remainder is unexplained. V and J calls and clone size are as listed in that table; D and trimming were resolved from the DNA. Recorded for this sample are 150,000 to 200,000 clones; over 90% of them occurred a single time. More than 1.5% of the sample belongs to the ten largest clones.

The clonotype originates from an adult who received the AZD1222 COVID-19 vaccine. The V and J genes are TRBV4-3 and TRBJ2-5; TRBD2 aligns with 7 central bases. The sequencing here drew on peripheral blood, taken 28 days after the second AZD1222 dose. CDR3 reads: CASSQEWGGETQYF. The nucleotide sequence is TGCGCCAGCAGCCAAGAGTGGGGAGGGGAGACCCAGTACTTC.